A selection of T cell receptor beta chains follows, all from one sample in a study of shared clonotypes between healthy human individuals. TCRdb's copy holds only in-frame clones and misses some; the assay was immunoSEQ multiplex PCR. Among hundreds of thousands of clones listed, 60% to 80% were seen once. Sequencing input: memory CD4+ T cells sorted from blood. Receptors originate from a woman aged 25 to 39 in good health. The CDR3 runs from the conserved cysteine through the conserved F or W. D genes are given only for firm matches. Part of the rows lack a size; the others show once, few, many or a class for expanded clones.

CDR3 DNA: TGTGCCAGCAGCTTGGAGGGAGTATTGCCTGGCTACACCTTC
CDR3 protein: CASSLEGVLPGYTF
D gene: NA
V gene: TRBV5-5
CDR3 length: 14
clone size: NA
J gene: TRBJ1-2

CDR3 DNA: TGTGCCAGCAGCCTAACGACAGGGACCAGGGGAGAGACCCAGTACTTC
CDR3 protein: CASSLTTGTRGETQYF
D gene: TRBD1
V gene: TRBV7-8
CDR3 length: 16
clone size: NA
J gene: TRBJ2-5

CDR3 DNA: TGTGCCAGCAGTGAACGGGGAAGCTCTGGGGCCAACGTCCTGACTTTC
CDR3 protein: CASSERGSSGANVLTF
D gene: NA
V gene: TRBV2
CDR3 length: 16
clone size: NA
J gene: TRBJ2-6

CDR3 DNA: TGTGCCAGCAGTGAAGGTGCGGGGGAAGGGGGTGGCTACACCTTC
CDR3 protein: CASSEGAGEGGGYTF
D gene: NA
V gene: TRBV6-1
CDR3 length: 15
clone size: NA
J gene: TRBJ1-2

CDR3 DNA: TGTGCCAGCAGCCGCGCCGGGACACCTGACTATGGCTACACCTTC
CDR3 protein: CASSRAGTPDYGYTF
D gene: NA
V gene: TRBV5-6
CDR3 length: 15
clone size: NA
J gene: TRBJ1-2

CDR3 DNA: TGTGCCAGCAGTGCCCAGGGAGTGGATGGCTACACCTTC
CDR3 protein: CASSAQGVDGYTF
D gene: NA
V gene: TRBV25-1
CDR3 length: 13
clone size: NA
J gene: TRBJ1-2

CDR3 DNA: TGTGCCAGCATCCCGGGCGGGGGCTCCTACAATGAGCAGTTCTTC
CDR3 protein: CASIPGGGSYNEQFF
D gene: TRBD2
V gene: TRBV6-5
CDR3 length: 15
clone size: NA
J gene: TRBJ2-1

CDR3 DNA: TGTGCCAGCAGTTCTACGACAAGGGGGACCAATCAGCCCCAGCATTTT
CDR3 protein: CASSSTTRGTNQPQHF
D gene: NA
V gene: TRBV28
CDR3 length: 16
clone size: NA
J gene: TRBJ1-5

CDR3 DNA: TGTGCCAGCGGCAGGGACAGGGGGGCGCCCCAGCATTTT
CDR3 protein: CASGRDRGAPQHF
D gene: TRBD1
V gene: TRBV6-1
CDR3 length: 13
clone size: many
J gene: TRBJ1-5

CDR3 DNA: TGCAGTGCTAGAGAGAGCTACGAGCAGTACTTC
CDR3 protein: CSARESYEQYF
D gene: NA
V gene: TRBV20-1
CDR3 length: 11
clone size: NA
J gene: TRBJ2-7

CDR3 DNA: TGCAGTGCTGAGGTCCCGAATACGCAGTATTTT
CDR3 protein: CSAEVPNTQYF
D gene: NA
V gene: TRBV20-1
CDR3 length: 11
clone size: NA
J gene: TRBJ2-3

CDR3 DNA: TGTGCCAGCACTGGGGACTTGAACACTGAAGCTTTCTTT
CDR3 protein: CASTGDLNTEAFF
D gene: NA
V gene: TRBV2
CDR3 length: 13
clone size: NA
J gene: TRBJ1-1

CDR3 DNA: TGTGCCAGTAGTCCCCAGGGGGGGGACGAGCAGTACTTC
CDR3 protein: CASSPQGGDEQYF
D gene: NA
V gene: TRBV19
CDR3 length: 13
clone size: NA
J gene: TRBJ2-7

CDR3 DNA: TGTGCCAGCTCACCGGGGGTCGGATTGGGAGAAGCTTTCTTT
CDR3 protein: CASSPGVGLGEAFF
D gene: NA
V gene: TRBV18
CDR3 length: 14
clone size: NA
J gene: TRBJ1-1

CDR3 DNA: TGTGCCAGCAGCCCTGGTGGGGGAGAAGGGTACGAGCAGTACTTC
CDR3 protein: CASSPGGGEGYEQYF
D gene: NA
V gene: TRBV5-4
CDR3 length: 15
clone size: NA
J gene: TRBJ2-7

CDR3 DNA: TGTGCCAGCAGTTTCAAGGACAATGCCTACGAGCAGTACTTC
CDR3 protein: CASSFKDNAYEQYF
D gene: NA
V gene: TRBV27
CDR3 length: 14
clone size: NA
J gene: TRBJ2-7

CDR3 DNA: TGTGCCAGCAGCCCGGGGACAGCACTCTCTGGAAACACCATATATTTT
CDR3 protein: CASSPGTALSGNTIYF
D gene: TRBD1
V gene: TRBV4-2
CDR3 length: 16
clone size: once
J gene: TRBJ1-3

CDR3 DNA: TGTGCCAGCAGCCCGACTAGCGCCTCATACAATGAGCAGTTCTTC
CDR3 protein: CASSPTSASYNEQFF
D gene: TRBD2
V gene: TRBV2
CDR3 length: 15
clone size: once
J gene: TRBJ2-1

CDR3 DNA: TGTGCCAGCCCCGCATACACCGGGGAGCTGTTTTTT
CDR3 protein: CASPAYTGELFF
D gene: NA
V gene: TRBV19
CDR3 length: 12
clone size: NA
J gene: TRBJ2-2

CDR3 DNA: TGTGCCAGCAGTTTTAACAGCGCAGCGCCCCAGCATTTT
CDR3 protein: CASSFNSAAPQHF
D gene: NA
V gene: TRBV28
CDR3 length: 13
clone size: few
J gene: TRBJ1-5

CDR3 DNA: TGTGCCAGCAGTGTTACTAGCGGTACCTACAATGAGCAGTTCTTC
CDR3 protein: CASSVTSGTYNEQFF
D gene: TRBD2
V gene: TRBV2
CDR3 length: 15
clone size: NA
J gene: TRBJ2-1

CDR3 DNA: TGCGCCAGCAGTGATACGGTTTACAATGAGCAGTTCTTC
CDR3 protein: CASSDTVYNEQFF
D gene: NA
V gene: TRBV10-1
CDR3 length: 13
clone size: once
J gene: TRBJ2-1

CDR3 DNA: TGTGCCAGCAGTGACGAGGGTGACTACCTCTACGAGCAGTACTTC
CDR3 protein: CASSDEGDYLYEQYF
D gene: NA
V gene: TRBV6-1
CDR3 length: 15
clone size: NA
J gene: TRBJ2-7

CDR3 DNA: TGTGCCAGCAGTGGATCAGGATCCACCTACGAGCAGTACTTC
CDR3 protein: CASSGSGSTYEQYF
D gene: NA
V gene: TRBV25-1
CDR3 length: 14
clone size: few
J gene: TRBJ2-7

CDR3 DNA: TGTGCCAGCTCACCACCGAGCGGGGGGAACACCGGGGAGCTGTTTTTT
CDR3 protein: CASSPPSGGNTGELFF
D gene: TRBD2
V gene: TRBV18
CDR3 length: 16
clone size: NA
J gene: TRBJ2-2

CDR3 DNA: TGCGCCAGCAGCCTGGACCTCTACGAGCAGTACTTC
CDR3 protein: CASSLDLYEQYF
D gene: NA
V gene: TRBV5-1
CDR3 length: 12
clone size: once
J gene: TRBJ2-7

CDR3 DNA: TGTGCCAGCAGTTTTCCTAACGGACAGGCCGTTGGCACAGATACGCAGTATTTT
CDR3 protein: CASSFPNGQAVGTDTQYF
D gene: TRBD1
V gene: TRBV27
CDR3 length: 18
clone size: NA
J gene: TRBJ2-3

CDR3 DNA: TGTGCCAGCACCCAAAGTGAGCTAACAGGGGATAAGGCCTACGAGCAGTACTTC
CDR3 protein: CASTQSELTGDKAYEQYF
D gene: NA
V gene: TRBV21-1
CDR3 length: 18
clone size: NA
J gene: TRBJ2-7

CDR3 DNA: TGTGCCAGCAGCTCGAAGGGGACCTACGAGCAGTACTTC
CDR3 protein: CASSSKGTYEQYF
D gene: NA
V gene: TRBV7-9
CDR3 length: 13
clone size: NA
J gene: TRBJ2-7

CDR3 DNA: TGTGCCTGGAGACAGGGGAATCAGCCCCAGCATTTT
CDR3 protein: CAWRQGNQPQHF
D gene: TRBD1
V gene: TRBV30
CDR3 length: 12
clone size: NA
J gene: TRBJ1-5

CDR3 DNA: TGTGCCAGCTCACTAGGGACAGATCAGCCCCAGCATTTT
CDR3 protein: CASSLGTDQPQHF
D gene: TRBD1
V gene: TRBV18
CDR3 length: 13
clone size: few
J gene: TRBJ1-5

CDR3 DNA: TGTGCCAGCAGCTTGGCCCCGGGAACCTATGACGAGCAGTACTTC
CDR3 protein: CASSLAPGTYDEQYF
D gene: NA
V gene: TRBV5-4
CDR3 length: 15
clone size: NA
J gene: TRBJ2-7

CDR3 DNA: TGTGCCAGCAGCCACGGTGAGGGGCAGTTCTTC
CDR3 protein: CASSHGEGQFF
D gene: NA
V gene: TRBV6-5
CDR3 length: 11
clone size: NA
J gene: TRBJ2-1

CDR3 DNA: TGTGCCAGCACCGGACAATTTGTTAGCAATCAGCCCCAGCATTTT
CDR3 protein: CASTGQFVSNQPQHF
D gene: NA
V gene: TRBV19
CDR3 length: 15
clone size: few
J gene: TRBJ1-5

CDR3 DNA: TGTGCCAGCAGCTCTTACATCAATCAGCCCCAGCATTTT
CDR3 protein: CASSSYINQPQHF
D gene: NA
V gene: TRBV7-8
CDR3 length: 13
clone size: NA
J gene: TRBJ1-5

CDR3 DNA: TGTACCAAACAGGGTCAAGTACCCTATAGCAATCAGCCCCAGCATTTT
CDR3 protein: CTKQGQVPYSNQPQHF
D gene: NA
V gene: TRBV12-5
CDR3 length: 16
clone size: many
J gene: TRBJ1-5

CDR3 DNA: TGTGCCAGTAGTATAGCGGCCCTAGGTACCGGGGAGCTGTTTTTT
CDR3 protein: CASSIAALGTGELFF
D gene: NA
V gene: TRBV19
CDR3 length: 15
clone size: NA
J gene: TRBJ2-2

CDR3 DNA: TGTGCCAGCAGTTTAGGGGTTGAGCAGTTCTTC
CDR3 protein: CASSLGVEQFF
D gene: NA
V gene: TRBV27
CDR3 length: 11
clone size: NA
J gene: TRBJ2-1

CDR3 DNA: TGTGCCAGCAGCTTAGTCGGGGGGCAAGATACGCAGTATTTT
CDR3 protein: CASSLVGGQDTQYF
D gene: NA
V gene: TRBV7-2
CDR3 length: 14
clone size: NA
J gene: TRBJ2-3

CDR3 DNA: TGTGCCAGCAGCGAACACCCTAGCGGGAGTTCAAACAATGAGCAGTTCTTC
CDR3 protein: CASSEHPSGSSNNEQFF
D gene: TRBD2
V gene: TRBV7-2
CDR3 length: 17
clone size: NA
J gene: TRBJ2-1

CDR3 DNA: TGCGCCAGCAGCTTGGGGGCCGGAAACATTCAGTACTTC
CDR3 protein: CASSLGAGNIQYF
D gene: NA
V gene: TRBV5-1
CDR3 length: 13
clone size: NA
J gene: TRBJ2-4

CDR3 DNA: TGTGCCAGCAGCTCTCGGGCCCTCTTGTCCTATGGCTACACCTTC
CDR3 protein: CASSSRALLSYGYTF
D gene: NA
V gene: TRBV5-6
CDR3 length: 15
clone size: NA
J gene: TRBJ1-2